What follows is one T cell receptor beta chain and its context. Its antigen is not yet known. Base quality data are lacking; no much larger clone is found one base away. This entry is derived from a study of blood T cell repertoires in COVID-19 (dated by TCRdb to about 2020). For context, the study as a whole: Collaborator samples came from the United States, Italy and Spain and covered acute and convalescent phases of COVID-19. The material from the prospective study consisted of cDNA or gDNA derived from T cells, B-cell-depleted T cells, or PBMCs. Subjects who had been exposed to COVID-19, were actively infected with it, or had recovered from it provided the deeply sampled blood TCRbeta repertoires that made up the dataset. The repertoires were released in a freely available public database intended as a resource for research on the immune response to SARS-CoV-2. The samples were drawn from the first 160 participants of the ongoing ImmuneRACE study and from some 1,300 subjects provided by 6 global collaborators. Sample metadata almost always included a de-identified subject ID, COVID-19 status, age in years and sex. HLA class I and class II types, where available, came from metadata supplied by the sample provider rather than from assay-based typing. The paper's findings and limits, for the study overall: Clinical and demographic metadata were provided uncurated, with the amount varying by source and participant.

Collaborating institutions collected whole blood in K2EDTA tubes following their own protocols. For TCRbeta analysis, collaborators shipped samples as frozen whole blood, isolated PBMCs, or DNA extracted from either of those sample types. TCRbeta CDR3 regions were amplified from genomic DNA using the immunoSEQ Assay, a bias-controlled multiplex PCR. In the source study's methods: Nucleated cell counts per sample were estimated from amplification of reference gene primers within the assay. To quantify the absolute abundance of each unique TCRbeta CDR3 rearrangement, sequence reads were collapsed and filtered. For each sample, productive Simpson clonality was calculated by taking the square root of Simpson's diversity index across productive rearrangements. The table comes from immuneACCESS by way of TCRdb, which keeps in-frame sequences with V and J called. Part of the clones is missing from these tables; in studies checked, under half for an unresolved V gene and the rest for unknown reasons. For V, J and clone size, that table is used; D and trimming come from the DNA. Present in this sample are approximately 110,000 clones, around nine tenths of which were seen just once. Around 4.5% of the sample is in the top ten clones.

The V end loses 5 bases and the J end loses 0 bases, and a stretch of 12 bases separates them. CDR1 and CDR2 are drawn from the germline V gene: MGHRA, YSYEKL. From cysteine to phenylalanine, the CDR3 is 15 amino acids long. The kept DNA is CDR3 alone, 45 bases in frame from the first base. Sequenced material: peripheral blood. The chain joins TRBV4-1 to TRBJ2-3, and TRBD1 may be the D gene, going by 5 matching bases. This receptor was obtained from a man aged 35 to 55 with acute or convalescent COVID-19. DNA sequence: TGCGCCAGCAGCACCCAGGGTTTGAGCACAGATACGCAGTATTTT. This sequence encodes CASSTQGLSTDTQYF.